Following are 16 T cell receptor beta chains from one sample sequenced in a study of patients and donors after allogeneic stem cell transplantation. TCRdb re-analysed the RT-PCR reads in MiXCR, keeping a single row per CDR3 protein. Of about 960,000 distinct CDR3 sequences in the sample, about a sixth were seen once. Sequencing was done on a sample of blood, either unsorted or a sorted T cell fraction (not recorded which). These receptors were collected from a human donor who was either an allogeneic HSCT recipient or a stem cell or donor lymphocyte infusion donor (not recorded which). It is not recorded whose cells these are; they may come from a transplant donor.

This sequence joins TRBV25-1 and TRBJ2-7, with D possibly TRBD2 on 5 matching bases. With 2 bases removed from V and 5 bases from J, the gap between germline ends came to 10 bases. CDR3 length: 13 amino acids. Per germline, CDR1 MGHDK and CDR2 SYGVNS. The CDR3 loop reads CASSEGSSHEQYF. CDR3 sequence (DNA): TGTGCCAGCAGTGAAGGGAGTTCACACGAGCAGTACTTC.

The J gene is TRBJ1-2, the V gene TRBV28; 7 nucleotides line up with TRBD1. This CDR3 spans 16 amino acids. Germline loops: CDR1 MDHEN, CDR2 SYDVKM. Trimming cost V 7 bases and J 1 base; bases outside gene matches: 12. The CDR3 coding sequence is TGTGCCAGCACTACAGGGGCACTTAAAATTAACTATGGCTACACCTTC. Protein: CASTTGALKINYGYTF.

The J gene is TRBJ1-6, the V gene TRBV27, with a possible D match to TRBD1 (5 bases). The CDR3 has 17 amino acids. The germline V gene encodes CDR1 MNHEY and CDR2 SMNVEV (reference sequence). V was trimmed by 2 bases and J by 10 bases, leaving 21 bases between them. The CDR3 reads CASSLVARGRPGSPLHF. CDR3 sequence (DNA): TGTGCCAGCAGTTTAGTGGCCCGGGGCCGGCCAGGGTCACCCCTCCACTTT.

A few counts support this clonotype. As DNA, the CDR3 is TGTGCCAGCAGCCTCCTTGGTGGCCGTACAGATACGCAGTATTTT. Protein product: CASSLLGGRTDTQYF. The genes are TRBV3-1 and TRBJ2-3; D is undetermined. Germline V gene data show CDR1 as LGHDT and CDR2 as YNNKEL (reference sequence). Deletions cut 4 bases from V and 3 bases from J, with 14 bases between. There are 15 residues in the CDR3.

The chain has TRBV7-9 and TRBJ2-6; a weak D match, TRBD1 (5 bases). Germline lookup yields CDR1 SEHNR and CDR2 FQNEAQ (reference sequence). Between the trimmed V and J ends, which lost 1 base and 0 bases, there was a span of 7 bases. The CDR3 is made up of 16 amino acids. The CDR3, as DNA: TGTGCCAGCAGCTTAGACAGGCCCTCTGGGGCCAACGTCCTGACTTTC. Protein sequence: CASSLDRPSGANVLTF. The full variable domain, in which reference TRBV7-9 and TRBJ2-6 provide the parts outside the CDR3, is DTGVSQNPRHKITKRGQNVTFRCDPISEHNRLYWYRQTLGQGPEFLTYFQNEAQLEKSRLLSDRFSAERPKGSFSTLEIQRTEQGDSAMYLCASSLDRPSGANVLTFGAGSRLTVL.

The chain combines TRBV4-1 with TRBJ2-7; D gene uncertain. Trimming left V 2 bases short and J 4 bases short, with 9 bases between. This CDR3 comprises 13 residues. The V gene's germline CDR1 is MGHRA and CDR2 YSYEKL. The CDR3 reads CASSQTDRYEQYF. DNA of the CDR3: TGCGCCAGCAGCCAAACTGACCGGTACGAGCAGTACTTC.

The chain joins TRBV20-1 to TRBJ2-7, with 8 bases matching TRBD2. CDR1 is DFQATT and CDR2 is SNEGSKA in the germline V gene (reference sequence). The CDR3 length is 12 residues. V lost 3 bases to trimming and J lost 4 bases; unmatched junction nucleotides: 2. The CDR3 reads CSASGTRYEQYF. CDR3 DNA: TGCAGTGCTAGCGGGACTAGGTACGAGCAGTACTTC.

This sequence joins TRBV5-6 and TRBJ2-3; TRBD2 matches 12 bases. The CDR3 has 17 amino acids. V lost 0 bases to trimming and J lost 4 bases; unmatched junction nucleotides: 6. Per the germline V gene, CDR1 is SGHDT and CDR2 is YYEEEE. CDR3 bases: TGTGCCAGCAGCTTGGCCATACTAGCGGGAGGACCAGATACGCAGTATTTT. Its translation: CASSLAILAGGPDTQYF.

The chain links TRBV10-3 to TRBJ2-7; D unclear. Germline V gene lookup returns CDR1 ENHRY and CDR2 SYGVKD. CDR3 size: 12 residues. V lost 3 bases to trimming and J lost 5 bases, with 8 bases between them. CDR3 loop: CAISENGHEQYF. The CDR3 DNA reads TGTGCCATCAGTGAAAATGGGCACGAGCAGTACTTC.

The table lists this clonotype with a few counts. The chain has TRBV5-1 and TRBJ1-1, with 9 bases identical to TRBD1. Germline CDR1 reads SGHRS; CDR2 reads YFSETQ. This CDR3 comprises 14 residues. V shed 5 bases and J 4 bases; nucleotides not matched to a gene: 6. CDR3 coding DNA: TGCGCCAGCAGATCGGGACAGGGCGGCACTGAAGCTTTCTTT. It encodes CASRSGQGGTEAFF.

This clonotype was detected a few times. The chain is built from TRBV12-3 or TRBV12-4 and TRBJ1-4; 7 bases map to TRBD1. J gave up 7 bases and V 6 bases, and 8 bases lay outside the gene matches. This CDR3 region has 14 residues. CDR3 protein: CASRRTGVGEKLFF. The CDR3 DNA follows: TGTGCCAGCAGGCGAACAGGGGTCGGTGAAAAACTGTTTTTT.

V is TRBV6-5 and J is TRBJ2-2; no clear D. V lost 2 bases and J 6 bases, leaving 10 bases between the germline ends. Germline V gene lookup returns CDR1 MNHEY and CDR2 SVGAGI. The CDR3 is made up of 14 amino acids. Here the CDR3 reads CASSYGQAAGELFF. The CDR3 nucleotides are TGTGCCAGCAGTTACGGTCAGGCCGCCGGGGAGCTGTTTTTT.

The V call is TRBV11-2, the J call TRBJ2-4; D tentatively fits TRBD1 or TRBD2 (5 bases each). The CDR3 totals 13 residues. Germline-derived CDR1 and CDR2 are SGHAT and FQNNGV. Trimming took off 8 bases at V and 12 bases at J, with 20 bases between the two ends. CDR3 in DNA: TGTGCCAGCTTACGAGGACTGGGGGAAGCTCAGTACTTC. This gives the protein CASLRGLGEAQYF.

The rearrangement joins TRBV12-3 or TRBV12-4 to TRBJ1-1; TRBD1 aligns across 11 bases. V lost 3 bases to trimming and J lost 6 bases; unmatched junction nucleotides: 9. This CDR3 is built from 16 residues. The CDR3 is CASSLTDRGLRPEAFF. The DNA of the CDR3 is TGTGCCAGCAGTTTGACGGACAGGGGGCTTAGGCCTGAAGCTTTCTTT.

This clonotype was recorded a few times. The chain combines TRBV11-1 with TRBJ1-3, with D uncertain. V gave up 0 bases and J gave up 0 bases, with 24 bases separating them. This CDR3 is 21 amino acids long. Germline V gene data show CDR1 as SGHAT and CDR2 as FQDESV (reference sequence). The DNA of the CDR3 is TGTGCCAGCAGCTTAGCACGGGTGGGCAGGATGAAGTCAAGCTCTGGAAACACCATATATTTT. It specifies CASSLARVGRMKSSSGNTIYF.

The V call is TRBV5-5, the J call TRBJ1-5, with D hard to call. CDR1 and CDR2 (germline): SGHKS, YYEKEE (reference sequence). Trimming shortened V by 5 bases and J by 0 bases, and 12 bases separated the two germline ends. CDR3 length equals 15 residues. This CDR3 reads CASSPDPGSNQPQHF. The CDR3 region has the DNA TGTGCCAGCAGTCCCGACCCCGGTAGCAATCAGCCCCAGCATTTT.